This is a list of T cell receptor beta chains from one sample in a study of OX40 agonist ivuxolimab in advanced cancers. TCRdb keeps only in-frame clones here, not all; method: immunoSEQ multiplex PCR. Among 65,000 to 80,000 clones, around 85% were seen once, and the ten largest hold 1.5% to 2%. This specimen was CD4+ or CD8+ T cells sorted from blood, taken in a trial of the OX40 agonist ivuxolimab. The receptor source for this set is an adult with an advanced solid tumor such as melanoma, head and neck, liver or kidney cancer. The CDR3 runs from the conserved cysteine through the conserved F or W.

J | V | CDR3
TRBJ2-1 | TRBV7-2 | CASSQAGYNEQFF
TRBJ2-1 | TRBV7-2 | CASSSVQGTPREQFF
TRBJ1-2 | TRBV4-2 | CASSQERGGRGYTF
TRBJ1-5 | TRBV7-2 | CASSLTGPNQPQHF
TRBJ1-5 | TRBV7-9 | CASSTGTGGNQPQHF
TRBJ2-7 | TRBV18 | CASSPQGGYEQYF
TRBJ2-7 | TRBV7-2 | CASSLEGSENYEQYF
TRBJ1-5 | TRBV30 | CAWSAGGNSNQPQHF
TRBJ2-2 | TRBV6-4 | CASSRGTSANTGELFF
TRBJ2-2 | TRBV30 | CAWSAGINTGELFF
TRBJ2-5 | TRBV11-2 | CASSLDPGGETQYF
TRBJ1-6 | TRBV7-3 | CASIPGTGINSPLHF
TRBJ1-1 | TRBV29-1 | CSATGQPNTEAFF